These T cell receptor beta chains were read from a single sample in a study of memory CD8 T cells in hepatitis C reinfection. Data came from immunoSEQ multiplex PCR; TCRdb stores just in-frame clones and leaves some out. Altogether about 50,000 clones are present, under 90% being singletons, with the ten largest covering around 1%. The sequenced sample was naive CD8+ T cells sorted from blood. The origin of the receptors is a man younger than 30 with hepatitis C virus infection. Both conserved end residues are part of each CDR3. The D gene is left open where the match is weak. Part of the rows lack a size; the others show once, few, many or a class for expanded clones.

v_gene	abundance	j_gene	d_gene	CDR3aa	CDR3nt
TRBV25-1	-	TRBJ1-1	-	CASSAVTGTFTEAFF	TGTGCCAGCAGTGCAGTTACAGGGACGTTCACTGAAGCTTTCTTT
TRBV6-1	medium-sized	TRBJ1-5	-	CASKGVVSNQPQHF	TGTGCCAGCAAGGGGGTTGTTAGCAATCAGCCCCAGCATTTT
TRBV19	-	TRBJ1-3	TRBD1	CASMETGADGNTIYF	TGTGCCAGTATGGAAACAGGGGCGGACGGAAACACCATATATTTT
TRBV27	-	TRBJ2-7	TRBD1	CASSVGQGGDEQYF	TGTGCCAGCAGTGTGGGACAGGGAGGCGACGAGCAGTACTTC
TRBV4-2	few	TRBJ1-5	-	CASSQGLVATQPQHF	TGTGCCAGCAGCCAAGGTTTAGTAGCGACTCAGCCCCAGCATTTT
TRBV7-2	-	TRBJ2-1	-	CASSHYPSGSSSYNEQFF	TGTGCCAGCAGCCACTATCCCTCCGGGTCGAGCTCCTACAATGAGCAGTTCTTC
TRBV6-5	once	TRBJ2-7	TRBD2	CASSAGGYEQYF	TGTGCCAGCAGTGCGGGAGGTTACGAGCAGTACTTC
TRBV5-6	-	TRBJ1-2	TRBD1	CASSLVRDRGFWGYTF	TGTGCCAGCAGCTTGGTCCGGGACAGGGGTTTTTGGGGCTACACCTTC
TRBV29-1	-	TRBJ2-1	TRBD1	CSVETGGYNEQFF	TGCAGCGTTGAGACAGGGGGCTACAATGAGCAGTTCTTC
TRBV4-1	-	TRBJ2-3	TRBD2	CASSQVGLAGFTDTQYF	TGCGCCAGCAGCCAAGTGGGACTAGCGGGGTTCACAGATACGCAGTATTTT
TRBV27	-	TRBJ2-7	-	CASSPLTGIGIEQYF	TGTGCCAGCAGTCCCCTGACCGGGATTGGGATTGAGCAGTACTTC
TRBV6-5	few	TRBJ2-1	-	CASSYSSSYNEQFF	TGTGCCAGCAGTTACTCGAGCTCCTACAATGAGCAGTTCTTC
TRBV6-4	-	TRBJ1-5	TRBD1	CASRRRRTGLSRNQPQHF	TGTGCCAGCAGGCGTCGTAGGACAGGGTTGAGTCGGAATCAGCCCCAGCATTTT
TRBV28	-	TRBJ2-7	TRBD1	CASSSQTGGIYEQYF	TGTGCCAGCAGTTCCCAGACAGGGGGTATCTACGAGCAGTACTTC
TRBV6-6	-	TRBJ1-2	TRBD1	CASSYTLSGQGAGYTF	TGTGCCAGCAGTTACACACTATCAGGACAGGGGGCTGGCTACACCTTC
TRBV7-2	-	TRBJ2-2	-	CASSLVWNTGELFF	TGTGCCAGCAGCTTAGTATGGAACACCGGGGAGCTGTTTTTT
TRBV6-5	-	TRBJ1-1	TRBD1	CASSQGTVRVEAFF	TGTGCCAGCAGTCAAGGGACAGTGAGGGTTGAAGCTTTCTTT
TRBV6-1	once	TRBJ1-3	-	CASSYQGSGNTIYF	TGTGCCAGCAGTTATCAGGGCTCTGGAAACACCATATATTTT
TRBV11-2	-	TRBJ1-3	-	CASSSLRSTQDF	TGTGCCAGCAGCTCCTTAAGGTCGACGCAGGATTTT
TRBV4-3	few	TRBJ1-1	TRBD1	CASSPGTGGEAFF	TGCGCCAGCAGCCCCGGGACAGGAGGTGAAGCTTTCTTT
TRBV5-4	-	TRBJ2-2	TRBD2	CASSPLAGAGTGELFF	TGTGCCAGCAGCCCGCTAGCGGGAGCCGGCACCGGGGAGCTGTTTTTT
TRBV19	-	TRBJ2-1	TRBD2	CASSIGTSGRNEQFF	TGTGCCAGTAGTATAGGGACTAGCGGGCGCAATGAGCAGTTCTTC
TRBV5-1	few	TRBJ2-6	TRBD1	CASSLGQGEPGANVLTF	TGCGCCAGCAGCTTGGGACAGGGAGAACCTGGGGCCAACGTCCTGACTTTC
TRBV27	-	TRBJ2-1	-	CASSLGSGVYNEQFF	TGTGCCAGCAGTTTGGGGAGTGGGGTTTACAATGAGCAGTTCTTC
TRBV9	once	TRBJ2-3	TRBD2	CASSAGLAGLTDTQYF	TGTGCCAGCAGCGCCGGACTAGCGGGGCTCACAGATACGCAGTATTTT
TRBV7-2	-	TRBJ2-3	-	CASSPGTTSTDTQYF	TGTGCCAGCAGCCCCGGGACAACTAGCACAGATACGCAGTATTTT
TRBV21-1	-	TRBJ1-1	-	CARSDRVGNTEAFF	TGTGCCAGGTCGGACAGGGTCGGGAACACTGAAGCTTTCTTT
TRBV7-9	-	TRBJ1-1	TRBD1	CASGQGPGTEAFF	TGTGCCAGTGGACAGGGACCGGGGACTGAAGCTTTCTTT
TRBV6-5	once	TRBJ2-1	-	CASRPGMGEQFF	TGTGCCAGCAGGCCGGGTATGGGTGAGCAGTTCTTC
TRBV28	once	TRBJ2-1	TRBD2	CASSPGTSGSTYNEQFF	TGTGCCAGCAGTCCGGGGACTAGCGGGTCCACCTACAATGAGCAGTTCTTC
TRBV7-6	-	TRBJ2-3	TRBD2	CASSLASGGRGDTQYF	TGTGCCAGCAGCTTAGCCAGCGGGGGCCGAGGAGATACGCAGTATTTT
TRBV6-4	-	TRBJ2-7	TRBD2	CASSQHVPSGSSYEQYF	TGTGCCAGCAGCCAACATGTGCCTAGCGGGAGTTCCTACGAGCAGTACTTC
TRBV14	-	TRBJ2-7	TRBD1	CASSGLDRANSDEQYF	TGTGCCAGCAGCGGGCTGGACAGGGCTAACTCGGACGAGCAGTACTTC
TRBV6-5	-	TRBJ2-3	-	CASSPGNTQYF	TGTGCCAGCAGCCCGGGGAATACGCAGTATTTT
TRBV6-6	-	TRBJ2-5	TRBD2	CASSPSGGRQETQYF	TGTGCCAGCAGCCCCTCGGGGGGAAGGCAAGAGACCCAGTACTTC
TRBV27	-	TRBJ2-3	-	CASSLGLAVIDTQYF	TGTGCCAGCAGTTTAGGGCTAGCTGTTATAGATACGCAGTATTTT